This TCR beta chain was captured by sequencing in a study of T-cell reconstitution after alpha-beta-depleted transplantation in children. Study observations and caveats: Roughly two months post-transplant, alpha-beta T cells reportedly originated from several hundred graft clones that had expanded. Surviving recipient T cells and thymic progenitors underlay high day-60 TCRbeta diversity in some patients. T-cell counts and diversity at one year following transplant were attributed mainly to newly produced T cells.

Comment on this clonotype: Antigen: not known.

Preparation of the TCRbeta library was carried out with unique molecular identifiers. TCRdb redid the calling of the PCR reads with MiXCR, one entry per CDR3 protein. The data show around 450,000 distinct CDR3 sequences, approximately 10% seen once. The CDR3 is made up of 15 amino acids. The J segment lost 4 bases and the V segment lost 6 bases, leaving 7 bases of the junction unmatched. This TCR derives from a child aged 2-9 years with inherited bone marrow failure, due to receive a stem cell transplant. The sequencing used PBMCs, collected before TCRalphabeta/CD19-depleted stem cell transplant. The chain uses TRBV12-3 or TRBV12-4 and TRBJ2-5, with 11 positions matching TRBD2. DNA for the CDR3: TGTGCCAGCAGCACGGTAGCGGGGGGGGGAGAGACCCAGTACTTC. Translated, it gives CASSTVAGGGETQYF.